The next 8 T cell receptor beta chains were all read from a single sample in a study of blood T cell repertoires in COVID-19 (dated by TCRdb to about 2020). Libraries were made using the immunoSEQ multiplex PCR assay. TCRdb took over this immuneACCESS table, retaining in-frame rearrangements with V and J assigned. Such tables are incomplete; in checked studies, under half of the missing clones stem from an unresolved V gene, and the remainder is unexplained. This sample has 75,000 to 100,000 clones in its table, and 70% to 90% of those were observed once. The ten largest clones add up to roughly 6.8% of the sample. Sequenced material: peripheral blood. The receptors here all came from a human donor with acute or convalescent COVID-19. The donor label of this sample is uncertain.

This chain connects TRBV2 to TRBJ1-2; D unclear. The CDR3 is 13 residues long. V was cut by 7 bases and J by 7 bases, with 16 bases left in between. Germline values: CDR1 SNHLY, CDR2 FYNNEI. The CDR3 protein is CASTTGGMSGYTF. As DNA, the CDR3 is TGTGCCAGCACGACGGGAGGGATGAGTGGCTACACCTTC.

V is TRBV5-8 and J is TRBJ1-2; 7 bases are a match to TRBD1. Germline CDR1 reads SGHTS; CDR2 reads YDEGEE. CDR3 length: 14 residues. The V segment lost 4 bases and the J segment 7 bases; nucleotides outside the gene matches: 10. This CDR3 reads CASSPRQGRSGYTF. CDR3 DNA sequence: TGTGCCAGCAGCCCACGACAGGGAAGAAGTGGCTACACCTTC.

This clone has a handful of counts. The chain employs TRBV6-5 and TRBJ2-7, with 8 bases identical to TRBD1. Germline CDR1 reads MNHEY; CDR2 reads SVGAGI. The CDR3 sequence is 15 residues long. V lost 0 bases and J lost 5; bases outside the gene matches: 6. CDR3 region: CASSYSEDRVNEQYF. In DNA form, the CDR3 reads TGTGCCAGCAGTTACTCAGAGGACAGGGTCAACGAGCAGTACTTC.

The rearrangement uses TRBV11-2 and TRBJ2-1, with TRBD1 as a possible D gene (5 bases). This CDR3 comprises 16 residues. Trimming removed 0 bases at V and 3 bases at J, with 12 bases between. Looked up from germline, CDR1 is SGHAT and CDR2 is FQNNGV. CDR3 region: CASSLDTAGHYNEQFF. The CDR3 DNA reads TGTGCCAGCAGCTTAGATACTGCAGGGCACTACAATGAGCAGTTCTTC. The full variable domain, with the rest looked up from reference TRBV11-2 and TRBJ2-1, is EAGVAQSPRYKIIEKRQSVAFWCNPISGHATLYWYQQILGQGPKLLIQFQNNGVVDDSQLPKDRFSAERLKGVDSTLKIQPAKLEDSAVYLCASSLDTAGHYNEQFFGPGTRLTVL.

The genes are TRBV11-1 and TRBJ1-2; a weak D match, TRBD1 (5 bases). V shed 5 bases and J shed 5 bases, with 6 bases lying between them. The CDR3 has 11 amino acids. Germline V lookup: CDR1 SGHAT, CDR2 FQDESV (reference sequence). The CDR3 bases are TGTGCCAGCAGCGCAGGGTATGGCTACACCTTC. Encoded protein: CASSAGYGYTF.

V is TRBV6-5 and J is TRBJ2-7; 7 nucleotides line up with TRBD1. After removal of 6 bases from V and 6 bases from J, the junction contained 11 bases not matched to a gene. CDR1 is MNHEY, CDR2 SVGAGI, per germline. The CDR3 is 14 residues long. The CDR3 here is CASRKRRQGIEQYF. DNA of the CDR3: TGTGCCAGCAGGAAGAGAAGACAGGGTATCGAGCAGTACTTC.

The chain carries TRBV6-5 and TRBJ1-5; a weak D match, TRBD1 (5 bases). The CDR3 is 13 amino acids. V gave up 8 bases and J gave up 4 bases, with 12 bases separating them. Looked up from germline, CDR1 is MNHEY and CDR2 is SVGAGI. The CDR3 sequence: CASRRDSNQPQHF. The CDR3 bases are TGTGCCAGCCGACGGGACTCTAATCAGCCCCAGCATTTT.

The chain joins TRBV4-1 to TRBJ2-7; TRBD2 agrees at 10 bases. Germline assignment: CDR1 MGHRA and CDR2 YSYEKL. The CDR3 is 16 residues long. The V segment lost 0 bases and the J segment 2 bases; nucleotides outside the gene matches: 4. CDR3 in DNA: TGCGCCAGCAGCCAAGATTGGACTAGCGGTCCCTACGAGCAGTACTTC. Residues: CASSQDWTSGPYEQYF.